The entry that follows covers one T cell receptor (beta chain) sequence. Germline lookup yields CDR1 WSHSY and CDR2 SAAADI. With 6 bases removed from V and 2 bases from J, the gap between germline ends came to 17 bases. The CDR3 contains 15 residues. The repertoire was sequenced with immunoSEQ multiplex PCR; TCRdb's copy has only in-frame clones and lacks some. The table records about 98,000 clones, more than 85% of them present only once. The data belong to a study of T cell responses to AZD1222 COVID-19 vaccine. The sequences come from peripheral blood, collected on day 0 of AZD1222 vaccination. The sequence came from an adult in good health. The V and J genes are TRBV10-2 and TRBJ2-7; D is possibly TRBD1 (6 bases). CDR3: CASSNRDILTYEQYF. CDR3 nucleotide sequence: TGCGCCAGCAGCAACCGGGACATACTTACCTACGAGCAGTACTTC.